This paragraph reports one T cell receptor (beta chain). Its antigen remains unidentified. This sample was included in a study of Ad26.COV2.S vaccination and SARS-CoV-2 variants. Study-level background: Ad26.COV2.S, an intramuscular injection, was given once or twice 56 days apart. The study, taken as a whole, reports: While placebo recipients had lower spike-specific TCR breadth, vaccine recipients had more.

This CDR3 region has 17 residues. Treatment of the sample: some 19 received Ad26.COV2.S at low or high dose, single or two shots; several received placebo; per-sample allocation not given. Samples analyzed were those drawn on day 63 after the first vaccine or placebo injection. TCRdb's copy holds only in-frame clones and misses some; the assay was immunoSEQ multiplex PCR. The sample includes hundreds of thousands of clones, roughly 90% of them seen just once. This chain connects TRBV21-1 to TRBJ2-3; the table's D call, TRBD2, has no DNA check behind it. TRBV21-1 is marked as a pseudogene. Material: peripheral blood, obtained in a trial of Ad26.COV2.S vaccine versus placebo. The sequence was obtained from a person between 18 and 59 years old who received the Ad26.COV2.S COVID-19 vaccine or a placebo. CDR3 DNA sequence: TGTGCCAGCAGCACCCCCCCGAGAGCGGGAGATCTGTATACGCAGTATTTT. Its translation: CASSTPPRAGDLYTQYF.